A selection of T cell receptor beta chains follows, all from one sample in a study of cytomegalovirus exposure and HLA in healthy donors. Produced via immunoSEQ multiplex PCR; TCRdb's table is partial and in-frame only. The sample consists of about 190,000 clones, approximately 86% of them appearing once. The sample was PBMCs. The source of these receptors is a young woman in good health and CMV-seronegative. Both conserved end residues are part of each CDR3. A D gene is named only where the DNA matches it firmly. The size of a clone is reported for some rows only, either as once, few or many, or as a class for expanded clones.

j_gene: TRBJ2-7
d_gene: TRBD1
abundance: NA
v_gene: TRBV29-1
CDR3aa: CSVMGQAYEQYF
CDR3nt: TGCAGCGTTATGGGACAGGCCTACGAGCAGTACTTC

j_gene: TRBJ2-7
d_gene: NA
abundance: few
v_gene: TRBV12-2
CDR3aa: CASRLGTSGGPESYEQYF
CDR3nt: TGTGCAAGTCGCTTAGGGACTAGCGGGGGGCCAGAATCCTACGAGCAGTACTTC

j_gene: TRBJ2-3
d_gene: NA
abundance: once
v_gene: TRBV7-9
CDR3aa: CASSHSSRGTDTQYF
CDR3nt: TGTGCCAGCAGCCACTCCAGTCGGGGCACAGATACGCAGTATTTT

j_gene: TRBJ1-4
d_gene: TRBD1
abundance: NA
v_gene: TRBV7-9
CDR3aa: CASSSQGQGASNEKLFF
CDR3nt: TGTGCCAGCAGCTCCCAGGGACAGGGGGCGTCTAATGAAAAACTGTTTTTT

j_gene: TRBJ2-1
d_gene: TRBD2
abundance: once
v_gene: TRBV5-1
CDR3aa: CASSWGTSAPVNEQFF
CDR3nt: TGCGCCAGCAGCTGGGGGACTAGCGCGCCGGTCAATGAGCAGTTCTTC

j_gene: TRBJ1-3
d_gene: TRBD1
abundance: NA
v_gene: TRBV28
CDR3aa: CASTPGGSGNTIYF
CDR3nt: TGTGCCAGCACCCCAGGGGGCTCTGGAAACACCATATATTTT

j_gene: TRBJ2-5
d_gene: TRBD1
abundance: NA
v_gene: TRBV28
CDR3aa: CASSGAGGAKTQYF
CDR3nt: TGTGCCAGCAGCGGAGCAGGGGGCGCGAAGACCCAGTACTTC

j_gene: TRBJ2-2
d_gene: NA
abundance: NA
v_gene: TRBV30
CDR3aa: CAWNYRVAGTGELFF
CDR3nt: TGTGCCTGGAATTACAGGGTCGCGGGCACCGGGGAGCTGTTTTTT

j_gene: TRBJ1-1
d_gene: NA
abundance: once
v_gene: TRBV5-4
CDR3aa: CASSLGQVNTEAFF
CDR3nt: TGTGCCAGCAGCTTGGGGCAGGTGAACACTGAAGCTTTCTTT

j_gene: TRBJ2-7
d_gene: NA
abundance: NA
v_gene: TRBV2
CDR3aa: CASRGGRDTPYEQYF
CDR3nt: TGTGCCAGCAGAGGAGGACGGGACACCCCCTACGAGCAGTACTTC

j_gene: TRBJ2-1
d_gene: TRBD2
abundance: NA
v_gene: TRBV7-9
CDR3aa: CASRSLAGGPPWFF
CDR3nt: TGTGCCAGCAGGTCTCTAGCGGGAGGGCCCCCATGGTTCTTC

j_gene: TRBJ1-6
d_gene: NA
abundance: NA
v_gene: TRBV7-9
CDR3aa: CASSFLTGPGSPLHF
CDR3nt: TGTGCCAGCAGCTTTCTGACAGGTCCTGGTTCACCCCTCCACTTT

j_gene: TRBJ2-5
d_gene: TRBD1
abundance: NA
v_gene: TRBV18
CDR3aa: CASSPFSGGQETQYF
CDR3nt: TGTGCCAGCTCACCCTTTTCAGGGGGCCAAGAGACCCAGTACTTC

j_gene: TRBJ1-3
d_gene: TRBD1
abundance: NA
v_gene: TRBV9
CDR3aa: CASSVDGTGGNAIYF
CDR3nt: TGTGCCAGCAGCGTAGACGGGACAGGAGGAAACGCCATATATTTT

j_gene: TRBJ2-7
d_gene: NA
abundance: NA
v_gene: TRBV27
CDR3aa: CASTAPGMGYEQYF
CDR3nt: TGTGCCAGCACCGCTCCGGGGATGGGCTACGAGCAGTACTTC

j_gene: TRBJ1-2
d_gene: NA
abundance: NA
v_gene: TRBV19
CDR3aa: CASSITSDYGYTF
CDR3nt: TGTGCCAGTAGTATTACGAGCGACTATGGCTACACCTTC

j_gene: TRBJ1-5
d_gene: TRBD1
abundance: NA
v_gene: TRBV27
CDR3aa: CASSLWGDRGQPQHF
CDR3nt: TGTGCCAGCAGTTTATGGGGGGACAGGGGTCAGCCCCAGCATTTT

j_gene: TRBJ2-1
d_gene: NA
abundance: NA
v_gene: TRBV13
CDR3aa: CASSLGGGPGLKFF
CDR3nt: TGTGCCAGCAGCCTAGGGGGAGGGCCCGGCTTGAAGTTCTTC

j_gene: TRBJ2-7
d_gene: NA
abundance: once
v_gene: TRBV19
CDR3aa: CASSMRGPTYEQYF
CDR3nt: TGTGCCAGTAGTATGCGGGGGCCTACCTACGAGCAGTACTTC

j_gene: TRBJ2-5
d_gene: NA
abundance: once
v_gene: TRBV5-1
CDR3aa: CASSLTEQETQYF
CDR3nt: TGCGCCAGCAGCTTAACAGAACAAGAGACCCAGTACTTC

j_gene: TRBJ1-4
d_gene: NA
abundance: once
v_gene: TRBV7-9
CDR3aa: CSSSFTKQATNEKLFF
CDR3nt: TGTTCCAGCAGCTTCACCAAACAGGCAACTAATGAAAAACTGTTTTTT

j_gene: TRBJ2-5
d_gene: TRBD2
abundance: NA
v_gene: TRBV9
CDR3aa: CASSVGLAGIQETQYF
CDR3nt: TGTGCCAGCAGCGTAGGGCTAGCGGGGATCCAAGAGACCCAGTACTTC

j_gene: TRBJ2-7
d_gene: NA
abundance: once
v_gene: TRBV5-8
CDR3aa: CASSLWGDSYEQYF
CDR3nt: TGTGCCAGCAGTTTGTGGGGGGACAGCTACGAGCAGTACTTC

j_gene: TRBJ1-1
d_gene: NA
abundance: NA
v_gene: TRBV10-3
CDR3aa: CAISEDSGKGTEAFF
CDR3nt: TGTGCCATCAGTGAGGACAGTGGGAAGGGGACTGAAGCTTTCTTT

j_gene: TRBJ2-5
d_gene: TRBD2
abundance: NA
v_gene: TRBV5-1
CDR3aa: CASSLGGTSGRLETQYF
CDR3nt: TGCGCCAGCAGCTTGGGGGGGACTAGCGGGAGGCTCGAGACCCAGTACTTC

j_gene: TRBJ1-2
d_gene: TRBD1
abundance: NA
v_gene: TRBV5-6
CDR3aa: CASSPDGTGPSNYGYTF
CDR3nt: TGTGCCAGCAGCCCCGACGGGACAGGGCCTTCAAACTATGGCTACACCTTC

j_gene: TRBJ1-2
d_gene: NA
abundance: NA
v_gene: TRBV28
CDR3aa: CASGGGGWGYTF
CDR3nt: TGTGCCAGCGGGGGGGGCGGTTGGGGCTACACCTTC

j_gene: TRBJ2-3
d_gene: TRBD2
abundance: NA
v_gene: TRBV19
CDR3aa: CASQEASGITDTQYF
CDR3nt: TGTGCCAGTCAGGAGGCTAGCGGGATAACAGATACGCAGTATTTT

j_gene: TRBJ2-1
d_gene: NA
abundance: NA
v_gene: TRBV10-3
CDR3aa: CAISGEPGVSSYNEQFF
CDR3nt: TGTGCCATCAGTGGTGAGCCGGGGGTGAGCTCCTACAATGAGCAGTTCTTC

j_gene: TRBJ1-2
d_gene: TRBD1
abundance: few
v_gene: TRBV5-1
CDR3aa: CASSPGQGVRSTF
CDR3nt: TGCGCCAGCAGCCCGGGACAGGGGGTCCGCTCCACCTTC

j_gene: TRBJ2-1
d_gene: TRBD2
abundance: NA
v_gene: TRBV9
CDR3aa: CASSPRTSGSIHEQFF
CDR3nt: TGTGCCAGCAGCCCGCGGACTAGCGGGAGTATACATGAGCAGTTCTTC

j_gene: TRBJ1-1
d_gene: NA
abundance: NA
v_gene: TRBV10-3
CDR3aa: CAIGQGGDTEAFF
CDR3nt: TGTGCCATCGGCCAGGGAGGGGACACTGAAGCTTTCTTT

j_gene: TRBJ1-1
d_gene: NA
abundance: NA
v_gene: TRBV13
CDR3aa: CASSLNPGSNTEAFF
CDR3nt: TGTGCCAGCAGCTTAAATCCCGGGTCTAACACTGAAGCTTTCTTT

j_gene: TRBJ1-4
d_gene: TRBD1
abundance: NA
v_gene: TRBV5-4
CDR3aa: CASSSARQGGPTNEKLFF
CDR3nt: TGTGCCAGCAGTTCCGCTAGACAGGGTGGCCCAACTAATGAAAAACTGTTTTTT

j_gene: TRBJ2-7
d_gene: TRBD1
abundance: NA
v_gene: TRBV2
CDR3aa: CASRGTGVLGEQYF
CDR3nt: TGTGCCAGCAGGGGGACAGGGGTACTGGGGGAGCAGTACTTC

j_gene: TRBJ1-2
d_gene: NA
abundance: NA
v_gene: TRBV7-2
CDR3aa: CASSLTGTRNYGYTF
CDR3nt: TGTGCCAGCAGCTTAACCGGGACACGGAACTATGGCTACACCTTC

j_gene: TRBJ2-1
d_gene: TRBD2
abundance: NA
v_gene: TRBV4-2
CDR3aa: CASSPQEGGPNEQFF
CDR3nt: TGTGCCAGCAGCCCCCAGGAGGGAGGGCCAAATGAGCAGTTCTTC

j_gene: TRBJ1-2
d_gene: TRBD1
abundance: NA
v_gene: TRBV6-5
CDR3aa: CASSYSRTGGCGYTF
CDR3nt: TGTGCCAGCAGTTACAGTCGGACAGGGGGCTGCGGCTACACCTTC

j_gene: TRBJ1-1
d_gene: TRBD1
abundance: NA
v_gene: TRBV18
CDR3aa: CASSQTGGRTEAFF
CDR3nt: TGTGCCAGCTCTCAAACAGGGGGCCGCACTGAAGCTTTCTTT

j_gene: TRBJ2-7
d_gene: NA
abundance: NA
v_gene: TRBV28
CDR3aa: CASSLIGFYEQYF
CDR3nt: TGTGCCAGCAGTTTGATCGGTTTCTACGAGCAGTACTTC

j_gene: TRBJ2-7
d_gene: TRBD1
abundance: NA
v_gene: TRBV5-1
CDR3aa: CASSWGGQGAYEQYF
CDR3nt: TGCGCCAGCAGCTGGGGGGGACAGGGGGCGTACGAGCAGTACTTC

j_gene: TRBJ2-2
d_gene: TRBD1
abundance: NA
v_gene: TRBV4-3
CDR3aa: CASSQDLLQGTNTGELFF
CDR3nt: TGCGCCAGCAGCCAAGATCTTCTACAGGGGACCAACACCGGGGAGCTGTTTTTT

j_gene: TRBJ2-7
d_gene: NA
abundance: NA
v_gene: TRBV6-6
CDR3aa: CASSYLSSYEQYF
CDR3nt: TGTGCCAGCAGTTACCTGAGCTCCTACGAGCAGTACTTC

j_gene: TRBJ1-1
d_gene: NA
abundance: once
v_gene: TRBV5-1
CDR3aa: CASSPGATVNTEAFF
CDR3nt: TGCGCCAGCAGCCCGGGTGCAACTGTGAACACTGAAGCTTTCTTT

j_gene: TRBJ2-7
d_gene: TRBD2
abundance: NA
v_gene: TRBV11-2
CDR3aa: CASSFLTSGPYEQYF
CDR3nt: TGTGCCAGCAGCTTTCTGACTAGCGGGCCTTACGAGCAGTACTTC

j_gene: TRBJ1-2
d_gene: NA
abundance: NA
v_gene: TRBV9
CDR3aa: CASSVGVGPQVEDGYTF
CDR3nt: TGTGCCAGCAGCGTAGGCGTGGGGCCCCAGGTTGAGGATGGCTACACCTTC

j_gene: TRBJ2-7
d_gene: NA
abundance: NA
v_gene: TRBV5-5
CDR3aa: CASSRNRGSLYEQYF
CDR3nt: TGTGCCAGCAGCCGGAACCGGGGGAGCCTCTACGAGCAGTACTTC

j_gene: TRBJ2-1
d_gene: NA
abundance: NA
v_gene: TRBV28
CDR3aa: CASPRGGQQFF
CDR3nt: TGTGCCAGCCCGAGGGGAGGACAGCAGTTCTTC

j_gene: TRBJ1-1
d_gene: NA
abundance: NA
v_gene: TRBV2
CDR3aa: CASCWGGRELSTEAFF
CDR3nt: TGTGCCAGCTGCTGGGGGGGCAGGGAATTAAGCACTGAAGCTTTCTTT

j_gene: TRBJ2-1
d_gene: TRBD1
abundance: NA
v_gene: TRBV18
CDR3aa: CASSPARTGNNEQFF
CDR3nt: TGTGCCAGCTCACCCGCCCGGACAGGGAACAATGAGCAGTTCTTC

j_gene: TRBJ2-3
d_gene: TRBD2
abundance: NA
v_gene: TRBV10-1
CDR3aa: CANRPGRTTDTQYF
CDR3nt: TGCGCCAACCGACCCGGGAGGACGACAGATACGCAGTATTTT